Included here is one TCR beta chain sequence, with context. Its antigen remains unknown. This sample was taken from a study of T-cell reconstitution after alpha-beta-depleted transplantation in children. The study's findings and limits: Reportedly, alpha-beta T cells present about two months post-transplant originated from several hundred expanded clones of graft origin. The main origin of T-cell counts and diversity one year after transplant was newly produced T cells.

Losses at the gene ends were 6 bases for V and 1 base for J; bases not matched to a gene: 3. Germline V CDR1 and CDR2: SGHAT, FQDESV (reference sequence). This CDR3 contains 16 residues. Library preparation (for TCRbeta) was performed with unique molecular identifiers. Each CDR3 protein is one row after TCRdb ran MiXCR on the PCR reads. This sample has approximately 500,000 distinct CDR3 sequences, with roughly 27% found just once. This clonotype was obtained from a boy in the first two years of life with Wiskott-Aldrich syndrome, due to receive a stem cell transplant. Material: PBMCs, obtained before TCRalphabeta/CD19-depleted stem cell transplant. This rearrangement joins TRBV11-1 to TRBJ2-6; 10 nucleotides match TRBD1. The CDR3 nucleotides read TGTGCCAGCAGAGGACAGGGGGGGTCTGGGGCCAACGTCCTGACTTTC. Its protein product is CASRGQGGSGANVLTF.